The 9 T cell receptor beta chains listed next were all sequenced from one sample in a study of CD8+CD57+ T cells in acquired aplastic anemia. CDR3 and TCR beta VDJ profiling relied on a genomic DNA template. A single record per CDR3 protein comes from TCRdb applying MiXCR to the reads. In the table there are fewer than 300,000 distinct CDR3 sequences, less than 85% of which are singletons. Before being chosen for sequencing, patients had shown CD8+CD57+ cell expansion by flow cytometry. The sequenced material came from sorted CD4+, CD8+, or CD8+CD57+ T cells (not recorded which) from PBMCs. These receptors came from a human donor with aplastic anemia.

The rearrangement uses TRBV15 and TRBJ2-3; weak D call: TRBD2 (5 bases). The end of the DNA is better explained by TRBJ2-7, so the J call may be wrong. The germline V gene encodes CDR1 LNHNV and CDR2 YYDKDF (reference sequence). CDR3 length equals 14 residues. CDR3 residues: CATSCRGVPYTQYF. The CDR3, as DNA: TGTGCCACCAGCTGCCGGGGAGTTCCCTACACGCAGTACTTC.

The V call is TRBV29-1, the J call TRBJ1-2; D perhaps matches TRBD1 (6 bases). CDR3 size: 14 residues. Trimming pared 4 bases from V and 1 base from J, leaving 13 bases between. Germline CDR1 SQVTM, CDR2 ANQGSEA. The CDR3: CSVGGGRGNYGYTF. The CDR3 DNA sequence: TGCAGCGTTGGCGGGGGGCGCGGTAACTATGGCTACACCTTC.

This clonotype was observed a handful of times. The chain has TRBV5-4 and TRBJ2-5; the D gene is possibly TRBD1 (6 bases). Trimming pared 0 bases from V and 2 bases from J, leaving 8 bases between. The V gene's germline CDR1 is SGHNT and CDR2 YYREEE (reference sequence). CDR3 length equals 14 residues. The chain's CDR3 is CASSLGDKQETQYF. The CDR3 DNA reads as TGTGCCAGCAGCTTGGGGGACAAGCAAGAGACCCAGTACTTC.

The CDR3 coding sequence is TGTGCCAGCAGCTTACGGGGCGGTCCCGTTGCGCAGTATTACACCTTC. This translates into CASSLRGGPVAQYYTF. The rearrangement joins TRBV7-8 to TRBJ1-2; D perhaps matches TRBD1 (5 bases). CDR1 is SGHVS, CDR2 FQNEAQ, per germline. The length of the CDR3 is 16 residues. With 2 bases removed from V and 11 bases from J, the gap between germline ends came to 24 bases. The full variable domain, completed using reference TRBV7-8 and TRBJ1-2, is GAGVSQSPRYKVAKRGQDVALRCDPISGHVSLFWYQQALGQGPEFLTYFQNEAQLDKSGLPSDRFFAERPEGSVSTLKIQRTQQEDSAVYLCASSLRGGPVAQYYTFGSGTRLTVV.

This clonotype was seen a single time. V is TRBV15 and J is TRBJ2-3; weak D call: TRBD2 (6 bases). The CDR3 has 13 amino acids. In germline, CDR1 is LNHNV, CDR2 YYDKDF (reference sequence). Between the trimmed V and J ends, which lost 5 bases and 5 bases, there was a span of 11 bases. CDR3 sequence (DNA): TGTGCCACCAGCTGGAGGGAGGTAGATACGCAGTATTTT. Its protein is CATSWREVDTQYF.

This chain uses TRBV20-1 with TRBJ1-1, with TRBD1 matching 10 bases. Germline trimming cut 6 bases from V and 8 bases from J; bases unmatched to any gene: 9. The CDR3 totals 13 residues. Per germline, CDR1 DFQATT and CDR2 SNEGSKA (reference sequence). The CDR3 region is CSASSGGQGEAFF. The CDR3 nucleotides read TGCAGTGCCAGCAGTGGGGGACAGGGGGAAGCTTTCTTT.

Comments on this clonotype: At one end the junction does not follow the germline gene, possibly because of a read error. The V and J genes are TRBV7-8 and TRBJ2-5; 7 bases map to TRBD1. The germline gives CDR1 SGHVS, CDR2 FQNEAQ. The CDR3 is 14 residues long. CDR3 sequence (DNA): TGTGCAAGCAGCCCTCATCCACAGGGGACGGCCCATTACTTC. Protein product: CASSPHPQGTAHYF.

Of note for this clonotype: At one end, the junction sequence differs from germline, possibly due to a read error. This rearrangement joins TRBV7-3 to TRBJ2-5, with D uncertain. This CDR3 comprises 14 residues. Germline-derived CDR1 and CDR2 are SGHTA and FQGTGA. CDR3 sequence reads: CATSRGGEQENLYF. The CDR3 DNA reads as TGTGCCACCAGCAGAGGCGGCGAGCAAGAGAACCTGTATTTC.

This clonotype was detected many times. The chain employs TRBV7-9 and TRBJ2-3; D remains ambiguous. CDR1 SEHNR and CDR2 FQNEAQ come from the germline V gene (reference sequence). The germline V and J ends were trimmed by 1 base and 7 bases, with 0 bases remaining between them. The CDR3 spans 10 residues. The CDR3 here is CASSLDTQYF. Here the CDR3 DNA reads TGTGCCAGCAGCTTAGATACGCAGTATTTT.